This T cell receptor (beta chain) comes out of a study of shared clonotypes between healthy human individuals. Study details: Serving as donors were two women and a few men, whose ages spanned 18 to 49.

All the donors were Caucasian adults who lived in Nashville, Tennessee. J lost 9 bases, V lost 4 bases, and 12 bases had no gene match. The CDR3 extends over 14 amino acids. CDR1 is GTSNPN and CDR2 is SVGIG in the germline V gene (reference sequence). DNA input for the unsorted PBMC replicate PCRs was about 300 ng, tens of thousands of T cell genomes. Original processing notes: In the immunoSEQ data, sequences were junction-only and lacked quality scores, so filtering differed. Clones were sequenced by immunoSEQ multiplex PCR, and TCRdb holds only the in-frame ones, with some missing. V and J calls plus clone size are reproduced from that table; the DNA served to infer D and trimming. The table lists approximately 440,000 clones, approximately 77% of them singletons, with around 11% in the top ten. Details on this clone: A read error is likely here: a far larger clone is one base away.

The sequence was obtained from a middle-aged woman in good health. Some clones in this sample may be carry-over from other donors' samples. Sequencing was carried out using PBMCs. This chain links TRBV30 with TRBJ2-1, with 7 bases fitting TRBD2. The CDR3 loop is CAWTPRGGDSEQFF. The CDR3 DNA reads TGTGCCTGGACCCCCCGCGGGGGAGACAGTGAGCAGTTCTTC.